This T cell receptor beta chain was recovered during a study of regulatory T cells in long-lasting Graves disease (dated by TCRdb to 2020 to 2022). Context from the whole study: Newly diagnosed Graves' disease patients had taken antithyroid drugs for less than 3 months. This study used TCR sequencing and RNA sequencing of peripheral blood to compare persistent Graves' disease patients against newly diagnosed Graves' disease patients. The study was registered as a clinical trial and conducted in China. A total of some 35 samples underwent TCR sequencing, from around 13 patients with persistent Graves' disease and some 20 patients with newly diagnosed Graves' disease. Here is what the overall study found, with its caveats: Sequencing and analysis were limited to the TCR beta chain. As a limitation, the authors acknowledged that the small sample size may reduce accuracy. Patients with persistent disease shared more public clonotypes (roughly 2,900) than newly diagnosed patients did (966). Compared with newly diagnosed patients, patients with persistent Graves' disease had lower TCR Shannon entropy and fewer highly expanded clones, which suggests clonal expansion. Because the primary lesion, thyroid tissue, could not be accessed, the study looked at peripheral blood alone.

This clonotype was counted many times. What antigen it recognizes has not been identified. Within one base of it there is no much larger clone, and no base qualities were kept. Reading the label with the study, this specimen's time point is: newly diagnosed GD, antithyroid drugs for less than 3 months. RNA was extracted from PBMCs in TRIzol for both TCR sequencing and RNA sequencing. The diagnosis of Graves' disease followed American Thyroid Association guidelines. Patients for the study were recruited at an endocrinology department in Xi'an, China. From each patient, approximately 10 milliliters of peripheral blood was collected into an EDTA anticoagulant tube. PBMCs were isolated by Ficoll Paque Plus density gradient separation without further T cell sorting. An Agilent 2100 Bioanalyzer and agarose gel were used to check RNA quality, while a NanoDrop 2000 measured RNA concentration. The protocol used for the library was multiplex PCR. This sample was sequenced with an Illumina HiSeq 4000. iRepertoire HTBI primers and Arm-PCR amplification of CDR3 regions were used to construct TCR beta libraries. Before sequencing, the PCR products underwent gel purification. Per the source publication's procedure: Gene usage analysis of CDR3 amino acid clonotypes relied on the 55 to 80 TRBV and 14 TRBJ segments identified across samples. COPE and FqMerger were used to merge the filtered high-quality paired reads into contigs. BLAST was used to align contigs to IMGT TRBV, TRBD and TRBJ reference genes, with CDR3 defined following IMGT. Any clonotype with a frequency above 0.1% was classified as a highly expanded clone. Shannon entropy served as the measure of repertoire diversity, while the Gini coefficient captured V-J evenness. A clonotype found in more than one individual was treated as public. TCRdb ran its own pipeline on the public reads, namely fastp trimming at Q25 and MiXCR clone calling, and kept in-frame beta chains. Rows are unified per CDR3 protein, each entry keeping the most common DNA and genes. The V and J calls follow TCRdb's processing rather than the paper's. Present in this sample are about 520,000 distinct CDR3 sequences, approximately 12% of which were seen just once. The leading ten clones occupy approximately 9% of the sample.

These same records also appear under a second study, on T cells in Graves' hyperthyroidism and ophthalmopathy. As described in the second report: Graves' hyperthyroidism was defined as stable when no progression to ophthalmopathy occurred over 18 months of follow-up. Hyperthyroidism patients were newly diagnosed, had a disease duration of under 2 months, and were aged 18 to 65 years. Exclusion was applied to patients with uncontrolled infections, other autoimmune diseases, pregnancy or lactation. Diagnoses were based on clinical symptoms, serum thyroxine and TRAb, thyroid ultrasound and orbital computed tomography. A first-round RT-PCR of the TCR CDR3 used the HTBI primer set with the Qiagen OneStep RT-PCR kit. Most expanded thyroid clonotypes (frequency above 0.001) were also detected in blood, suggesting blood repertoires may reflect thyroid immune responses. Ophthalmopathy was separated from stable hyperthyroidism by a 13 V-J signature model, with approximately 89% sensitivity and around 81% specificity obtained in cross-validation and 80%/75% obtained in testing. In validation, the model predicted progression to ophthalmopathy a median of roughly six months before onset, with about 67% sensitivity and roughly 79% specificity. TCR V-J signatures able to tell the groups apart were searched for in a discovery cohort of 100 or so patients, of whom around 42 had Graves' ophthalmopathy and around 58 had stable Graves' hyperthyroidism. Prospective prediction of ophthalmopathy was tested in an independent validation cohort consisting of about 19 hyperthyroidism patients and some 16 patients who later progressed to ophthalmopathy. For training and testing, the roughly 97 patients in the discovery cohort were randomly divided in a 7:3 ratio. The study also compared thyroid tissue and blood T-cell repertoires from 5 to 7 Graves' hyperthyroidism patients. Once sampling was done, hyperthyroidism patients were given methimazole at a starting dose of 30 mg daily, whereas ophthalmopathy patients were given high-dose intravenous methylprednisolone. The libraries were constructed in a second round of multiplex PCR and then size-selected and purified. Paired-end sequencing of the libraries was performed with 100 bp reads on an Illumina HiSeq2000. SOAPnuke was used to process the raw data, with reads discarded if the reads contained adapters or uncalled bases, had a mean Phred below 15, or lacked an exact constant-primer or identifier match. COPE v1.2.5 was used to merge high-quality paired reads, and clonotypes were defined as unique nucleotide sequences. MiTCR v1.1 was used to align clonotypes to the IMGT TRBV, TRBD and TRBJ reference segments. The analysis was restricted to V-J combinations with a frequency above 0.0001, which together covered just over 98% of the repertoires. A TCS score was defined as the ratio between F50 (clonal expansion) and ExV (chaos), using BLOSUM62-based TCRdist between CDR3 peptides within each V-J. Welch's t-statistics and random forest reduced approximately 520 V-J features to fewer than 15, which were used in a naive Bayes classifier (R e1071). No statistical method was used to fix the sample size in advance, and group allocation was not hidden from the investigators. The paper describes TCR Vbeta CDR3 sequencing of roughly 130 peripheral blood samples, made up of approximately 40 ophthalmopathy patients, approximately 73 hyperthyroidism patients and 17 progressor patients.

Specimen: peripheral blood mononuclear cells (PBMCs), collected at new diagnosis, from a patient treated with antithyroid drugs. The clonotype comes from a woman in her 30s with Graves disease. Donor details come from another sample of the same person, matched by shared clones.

The CDR3 reads CSARIRDSPYEQYF. The sequence in DNA is TGCAGTGCTAGAATCCGGGACAGCCCCTACGAGCAGTACTTC. In this chain, TRBV20-1 is recombined with TRBJ2-7, with 7 central nucleotides matching TRBD1. Here V drops 2 bases and J drops 2 bases, and the junction holds 6 bases not matched to any gene. The germline V gene (reference sequence) yields DFQATT for CDR1 and SNEGSKA for CDR2. From cysteine to phenylalanine, the CDR3 is 14 amino acids long. Only CDR3 DNA remains: 42 bases, in frame from the first base.